This T cell receptor (beta chain) was identified in a study of cytomegalovirus exposure and HLA in healthy donors. Study-wide results and limits: Rarity marked most TCR sequences, yet some public TCRs occurred in many donors.

Here immunoSEQ multiplex PCR was the method, and the copy in TCRdb shows in-frame clones only, minus some. Among 71,000 or so clones listed, roughly 94% were seen once. This CDR3 is built from 18 residues. The germline V gene has CDR1 SGHRS and CDR2 YFSETQ. J lost 4 bases, V lost 5 bases, and 16 bases had no gene match. Comments on this clone: The antigen is not known.

Separate from the 666-subject first cohort, the roughly 130-subject validation cohort was the one that the donors belonged to. The material sequenced was PBMCs. The chain employs TRBV5-1 and TRBJ1-3, with 9 bases that match TRBD1. The TCR was taken from a woman in her late teens or twenties in good health and CMV-seropositive. In DNA, the CDR3 is TGCGCCAGCAGTTCCCTTAGCGGGACAGGGTTTGCGGGAAACACCATATATTTT. This translates into CASSSLSGTGFAGNTIYF.